The next 26 T cell receptor beta chains were all read from a single sample in a study of blood T cell repertoires in COVID-19. Some clones are missing from TCRdb's copy, which holds only in-frame ones; the method was immunoSEQ multiplex PCR. This sample has about 140,000 clones, with approximately 85% found just once. The sequencing input was peripheral blood. Receptors were obtained from a man aged 50-60 years with acute or convalescent COVID-19.

The CDR3, as DNA: TGTGCCAGCAGCCCACTAGCGGGAGTCCCCTACGAGCAGTACTTC. Translated, it gives CASSPLAGVPYEQYF. The rearrangement joins TRBV28 to TRBJ2-7; 11 bases are shared with TRBD2. This CDR3 has 15 amino acids. CDR1 MDHEN and CDR2 SYDVKM come from the germline V gene. J gave up 2 bases and V 6 bases, and 6 bases lay outside the gene matches. Full variable domain (rest looked up from reference TRBV28 and TRBJ2-7): DVKVTQSSRYLVKRTGEKVFLECVQDMDHENMFWYRQDPGLGLRLIYFSYDVKMKEKGDIPEGYSVSREKKERFSLILESASTNQTSMYLCASSPLAGVPYEQYFGPGTRLTVT.

The rearrangement links TRBV4-1 to TRBJ1-3; the D is unclear. Looked up from germline, CDR1 is MGHRA and CDR2 is YSYEKL. Trimming stripped 1 base from V and 1 base from J, with 8 bases between. CDR3 length equals 15 residues. Here the CDR3 DNA reads TGCGCCAGCAGCCAAGTTGCAGTTTCTGGAAACACCATATATTTT. It codes for CASSQVAVSGNTIYF.

V gene TRBV11-2 combines with J gene TRBJ1-2; a weak D match, TRBD1 (5 bases). Germline lookup yields CDR1 SGHAT and CDR2 FQNNGV. The CDR3 is 17 amino acids. V was clipped by 2 bases and J by 1 base, with 17 bases between them. The CDR3 DNA sequence: TGTGCCAGCAGCTTAATCCCAGGGACTGGGGGTAACTATGGCTACACCTTC. It yields the protein CASSLIPGTGGNYGYTF. The whole variable domain, remainder taken from reference TRBV11-2 and TRBJ1-2, is EAGVAQSPRYKIIEKRQSVAFWCNPISGHATLYWYQQILGQGPKLLIQFQNNGVVDDSQLPKDRFSAERLKGVDSTLKIQPAKLEDSAVYLCASSLIPGTGGNYGYTFGSGTRLTVV.

The gene calls are TRBV23-1 and TRBJ2-5; 11 nucleotides align to TRBD1. TRBV23-1 is sorted into the ORF group, with uncertain function. Trimming removed 2 bases from V and 5 bases from J; junction bases left unmatched: 10. CDR3 length: 17 amino acids. As DNA, the CDR3 is TGCGCCAGCAGTCAAAAAGCGGACAGGGGGCCTTGGGAGACCCAGTACTTC. Its protein is CASSQKADRGPWETQYF.

This CDR3 reads CASGVRRGQGEQYF. The CDR3 DNA is TGTGCCAGCGGTGTTCGGAGGGGGCAGGGCGAGCAGTACTTC. The chain employs TRBV5-5 and TRBJ2-7; TRBD1 is a possible D gene (7 bases). Germline V gene data show CDR1 as SGHKS and CDR2 as YYEKEE (reference sequence). The V end was cut by 7 bases, the J end by 6 bases, with 20 bases between. This CDR3 contains 14 residues.

The J gene is TRBJ2-3, the V gene TRBV6-4; no clear D gene. The CDR3 is made up of 13 amino acids. Between the trimmed V and J ends, which lost 2 bases and 2 bases, there was a span of 5 bases. The germline V gene has CDR1 MRHNA and CDR2 SNTAGT. CDR3 in amino acids: CASSDTDTDTQYF. The CDR3 DNA follows: TGTGCCAGCAGTGACACTGACACAGATACGCAGTATTTT.

This clone showed up just once. This chain joins TRBV6-5 and TRBJ2-7, with D possibly TRBD2 on 6 matching bases. The CDR3 loop spans 14 amino acids. V shed 0 bases and J shed 4 bases, with 10 bases lying between them. Germline V gene sequence: CDR1 MNHEY, CDR2 SVGAGI. The CDR3 region has the DNA TGTGCCAGCAGTTACTCGGGAGGAACGTACGAGCAGTACTTC. As protein: CASSYSGGTYEQYF.

The V and J genes are TRBV11-3 and TRBJ1-1; 8 nucleotides align to TRBD1. CDR3 length: 15 amino acids. The ends lost 5 bases at V and 1 base at J; junction bases unmatched: 6. In germline, CDR1 is SGHNT, CDR2 YENEEA. Written as DNA, the CDR3 is TGTGCCAGCAGCACGGCGGACAGGGAGAACACTGAAGCTTTCTTT. As protein: CASSTADRENTEAFF.

The chain combines TRBV5-8 with TRBJ1-5; D might be TRBD1 (6 bases). The CDR3 loop spans 15 amino acids. Germline loops: CDR1 SGHTS, CDR2 YDEGEE. Trimming shortened V by 1 base and J by 2 bases, and 10 bases separated the two germline ends. CDR3: CASSLFAGGNQPQHF. CDR3 in DNA: TGTGCCAGCAGCTTGTTTGCAGGGGGCAATCAGCCCCAGCATTTT. The entire variable domain, with the rest obtained from reference TRBV5-8 and TRBJ1-5, is as follows: EAGVTQSPTHLIKTRGQQATLRCSPISGHTSVYWYQQALGLGLQFLLWYDEGEERNRGNFPPRFSGRQFPNYSSELNVNALELEDSALYLCASSLFAGGNQPQHFGDGTRLSIL.

The J gene is TRBJ1-4, the V gene TRBV6-5, with D uncertain. The CDR3 has 12 residues. V lost 4 bases and J 10 bases, leaving 10 bases between the germline ends. CDR1 is MNHEY, CDR2 SVGAGI, per germline. In DNA form, the CDR3 reads TGTGCCAGCAGTTCAGACCGGGGAAAACTGTTTTTT. It translates to CASSSDRGKLFF.

In the case of this clone: This same CDR3 is encoded by further DNA sequences in the sample. The chain recombines TRBV20-1 with TRBJ2-7; maybe TRBD2 (5 bases). This CDR3 is built from 11 residues. Germline CDR1 and CDR2: DFQATT and SNEGSKA (reference sequence). The V end lost 3 bases, the J end lost 5 bases, and 8 bases lay between the germline ends. The CDR3 DNA sequence: TGCAGTGCTAGGAGCGGACACGAGCAGTACTTC. Residues: CSARSGHEQYF.

The chain couples TRBV6-1 to TRBJ2-1; D ambiguous. There are 11 residues in the CDR3. V was shortened by 2 bases and J by 7 bases, with 3 bases between the two germline ends. The germline CDR1 and CDR2 sequences are MNHNS and SASEGT. Here the CDR3 reads CASSERNEQFF. The CDR3 coding sequence is TGTGCCAGCAGTGAACGGAATGAGCAGTTCTTC.

This chain joins TRBV9 and TRBJ2-7; 9 bases are shared with TRBD1. The CDR3 contains 15 residues. Germline values: CDR1 SGDLS, CDR2 YYNGEE. Trimming took 4 bases from V and 6 from J; bases not matched to a gene: 11. The CDR3 protein is CASSPATGQGFEQYF. The DNA for the CDR3 is TGTGCCAGCAGCCCGGCGACCGGACAGGGGTTCGAGCAGTACTTC.

V usage is TRBV5-4 and J usage is TRBJ1-2; D remains ambiguous. V lost 0 bases and J lost 3, with 15 bases in between. CDR3 length equals 16 residues. The germline CDR1 and CDR2 sequences are SGHNT and YYREEE (reference sequence). The CDR3 nucleotides are TGTGCCAGCAGCTTGGAAGCGGCACAACGATACTATGGCTACACCTTC. It specifies CASSLEAAQRYYGYTF.

The chain is built from TRBV7-2 and TRBJ1-1; TRBD1 aligns across 9 bases. The V and J ends lost 1 base and 4 bases, in that order; junction bases with no gene match: 10. The CDR3 extends over 17 amino acids. Germline V CDR1 and CDR2: SGHTA, FQGNSA. The CDR3 region is CASSLGLQGATGTEAFF. The CDR3, as DNA: TGTGCCAGCAGCTTAGGCCTACAGGGGGCTACGGGCACTGAAGCTTTCTTT.

This chain joins TRBV15 and TRBJ2-1; TRBD2 matches 8 bases. CDR1 LNHNV and CDR2 YYDKDF come from the germline V gene (reference sequence). The V and J ends lost 5 bases and 12 bases, in that order; junction bases with no gene match: 9. This CDR3 is 13 amino acids long. The CDR3 reads CATSSVSGSGQFF. CDR3 bases: TGTGCCACCAGCTCGGTCAGCGGGAGTGGGCAGTTCTTC.

The J gene is TRBJ2-4, the V gene TRBV9; a possible D gene is TRBD1 (5 bases). Germline V CDR1 and CDR2: SGDLS, YYNGEE. V lost 3 bases to trimming and J lost 0 bases, with 7 bases between them. This CDR3 is 14 amino acids long. In nucleotides, the CDR3 is TGTGCCAGCAGCGCGACAGTAGCCAAAAACATTCAGTACTTC. This sequence encodes CASSATVAKNIQYF.

The chain recombines TRBV14 with TRBJ1-2; D remains ambiguous. V lost 8 bases and J 0 bases, leaving 10 bases between the germline ends. The CDR3 is made up of 13 amino acids. Germline values: CDR1 SGHDN, CDR2 FVKESK. CDR3 nucleotides: TGTGCCAGCGAACTGGAGGCTAACTATGGCTACACCTTC. As protein: CASELEANYGYTF.

The chain couples TRBV25-1 to TRBJ2-5, with 10 bases lining up with TRBD2. Germline V lookup: CDR1 MGHDK, CDR2 SYGVNS. V lost 1 base to trimming and J lost 5 bases; unmatched junction nucleotides: 1. This CDR3 comprises 14 residues. This chain's CDR3 is CASSEFSGRETQYF. The CDR3 bases are TGTGCCAGCAGTGAATTTAGCGGGAGGGAGACCCAGTACTTC.

The CDR3 loop is CASSPRGGSSYNSPLHF. The DNA for the CDR3 is TGTGCCAGCAGCCCACGCGGGGGGAGCTCCTATAATTCACCCCTCCACTTT. V and J are TRBV7-9 and TRBJ1-6; TRBD1 is a possible D gene (5 bases). Trimming stripped 5 bases from V and 0 bases from J, with 14 bases between. The CDR3 has 17 residues. Germline assignment: CDR1 SEHNR and CDR2 FQNEAQ (reference sequence).

This chain uses TRBV11-1 with TRBJ2-7, with 11 bases lining up with TRBD2. The V gene's germline CDR1 is SGHAT and CDR2 FQDESV (reference sequence). The V and J ends lost 6 bases and 3 bases, in that order; junction bases with no gene match: 10. CDR3 length: 16 residues. The CDR3 sequence is CASSPTFTSGSYEQYF. CDR3 DNA sequence: TGTGCCAGCAGTCCTACCTTCACTAGCGGGAGCTACGAGCAGTACTTC.

V usage is TRBV2 and J usage is TRBJ1-4; D is undetermined. Trimming cost V 8 bases and J 3 bases, with 10 bases left between them. CDR1 and CDR2 (germline): SNHLY, FYNNEI. This CDR3 spans 13 amino acids. CDR3 nucleotides: TGTGCCAGCCGGCGGTCCGCTAATGAAAAACTGTTTTTT. Amino acids: CASRRSANEKLFF.

This chain joins TRBV5-1 and TRBJ2-1; 7 bases align to TRBD1. Germline V CDR1 and CDR2: SGHRS, YFSETQ. The CDR3 has 14 amino acids. Trimming removed 5 bases from V and 0 bases from J; junction bases left unmatched: 2. The CDR3: CASSRTGSYNEQFF. CDR3 bases: TGCGCCAGCAGTCGGACAGGCTCCTACAATGAGCAGTTCTTC.

The chain is built from TRBV6-5 and TRBJ2-5; the D gene is possibly TRBD1 (6 bases). Germline V gene lookup returns CDR1 MNHEY and CDR2 SVGAGI. The CDR3 has 13 residues. The ends were cut back, 5 bases at V and 5 bases at J, with 12 bases in the middle. CDR3 coding DNA: TGTGCCAGCAGTACCACAGGGACGGAGACCCAGTACTTC. Residues: CASSTTGTETQYF.

CDR3 in amino acids: CASSPEGGNYGYTF. In DNA, the CDR3 is TGTGCCAGCAGCCCCGAAGGCGGCAACTATGGCTACACCTTC. The chain joins TRBV7-3 to TRBJ1-2; D gene unclear. The V end was cut by 5 bases, the J end by 2 bases, with 12 bases between. The CDR3 contains 14 residues. The V gene's germline CDR1 is SGHTA and CDR2 FQGTGA.

The chain is built from TRBV7-9 and TRBJ1-1; D remains unclear. CDR3 length: 12 residues. V was clipped by 3 bases and J by 7 bases, with 9 bases between them. Germline CDR1 reads SEHNR; CDR2 reads FQNEAQ (reference sequence). This chain's CDR3 is CASSFAGFEAFF. CDR3 in DNA: TGTGCCAGCAGCTTCGCAGGCTTTGAAGCTTTCTTT. Drawing the rest from reference TRBV7-9 and TRBJ1-1, the complete variable domain is DTGVSQNPRHKITKRGQNVTFRCDPISEHNRLYWYRQTLGQGPEFLTYFQNEAQLEKSRLLSDRFSAERPKGSFSTLEIQRTEQGDSAMYLCASSFAGFEAFFGQGTRLTVV.